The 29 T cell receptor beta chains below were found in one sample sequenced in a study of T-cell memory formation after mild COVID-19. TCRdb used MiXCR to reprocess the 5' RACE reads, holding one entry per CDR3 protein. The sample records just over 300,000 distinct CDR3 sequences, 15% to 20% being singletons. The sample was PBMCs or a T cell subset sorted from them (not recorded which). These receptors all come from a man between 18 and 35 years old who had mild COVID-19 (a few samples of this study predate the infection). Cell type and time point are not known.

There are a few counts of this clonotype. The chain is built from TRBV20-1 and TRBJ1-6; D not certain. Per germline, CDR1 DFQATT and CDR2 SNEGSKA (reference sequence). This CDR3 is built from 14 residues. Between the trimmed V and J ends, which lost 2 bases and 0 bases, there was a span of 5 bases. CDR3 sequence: CSARPPSYNSPLHF. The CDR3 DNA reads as TGCAGTGCTAGACCGCCCTCCTATAATTCACCCCTCCACTTT.

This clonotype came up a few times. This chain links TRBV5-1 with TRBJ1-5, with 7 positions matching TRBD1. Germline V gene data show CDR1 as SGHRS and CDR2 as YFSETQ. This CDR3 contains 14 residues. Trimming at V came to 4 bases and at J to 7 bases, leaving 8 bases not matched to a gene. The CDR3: CASSAEGGTQPQHF. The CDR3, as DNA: TGCGCCAGCAGCGCTGAAGGGGGCACACAGCCCCAGCATTTT.

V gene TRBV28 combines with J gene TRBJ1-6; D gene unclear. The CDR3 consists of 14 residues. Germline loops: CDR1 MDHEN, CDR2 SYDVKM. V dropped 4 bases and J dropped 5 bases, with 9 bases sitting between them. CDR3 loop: CASSSPGDNSPLHF. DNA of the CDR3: TGTGCCAGCAGTTCCCCGGGAGATAATTCACCCCTCCACTTT.

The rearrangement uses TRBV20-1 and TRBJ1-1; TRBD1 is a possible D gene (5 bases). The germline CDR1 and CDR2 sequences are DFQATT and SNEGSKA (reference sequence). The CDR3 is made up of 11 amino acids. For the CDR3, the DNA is TGCAGGGGGGAGGGCGGAACTGAAGCTTTCTTT. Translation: CRGEGGTEAFF.

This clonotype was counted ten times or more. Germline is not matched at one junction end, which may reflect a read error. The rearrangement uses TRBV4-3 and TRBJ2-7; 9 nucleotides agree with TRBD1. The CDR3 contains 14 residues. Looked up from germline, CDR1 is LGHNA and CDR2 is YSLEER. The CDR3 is CASSQGQGAYEQYF. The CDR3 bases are TGTGCCAGCAGCCAGGGACAGGGCGCCTACGAGCAGTACTTC.

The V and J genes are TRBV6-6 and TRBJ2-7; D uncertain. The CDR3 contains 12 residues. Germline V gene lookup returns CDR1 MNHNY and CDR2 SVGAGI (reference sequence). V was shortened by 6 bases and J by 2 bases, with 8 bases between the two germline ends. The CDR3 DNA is TGTGCCAGCAGCTCCTCCCCCTACGAGCAGTACGTC. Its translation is CASSSSPYEQYV.

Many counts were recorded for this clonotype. The CDR3 DNA is TGTGCCACCAGCAGAGAGGGGACGGAGCTGTTTTTT. Its protein product is CATSREGTELFF. The chain carries TRBV15 and TRBJ2-2, with D perhaps matching TRBD1 or TRBD2 (5 bases each). This CDR3 spans 12 amino acids. V was trimmed by 0 bases and J by 10 bases, leaving 6 bases between them. The germline CDR1 and CDR2 sequences are LNHNV and YYDKDF (reference sequence).

CDR3 coding DNA: TGTGCCAGCAGCCTGGCCGGGACTAGCCTGCCAGATACGCAGTATTTT. Protein sequence: CASSLAGTSLPDTQYF. This chain links TRBV4-2 with TRBJ2-3; the match to TRBD2 covers 9 bases. This CDR3 contains 16 residues. Germline V gene sequence: CDR1 LGHNA, CDR2 YNFKEQ. V lost 4 bases and J lost 4; bases outside the gene matches: 9.

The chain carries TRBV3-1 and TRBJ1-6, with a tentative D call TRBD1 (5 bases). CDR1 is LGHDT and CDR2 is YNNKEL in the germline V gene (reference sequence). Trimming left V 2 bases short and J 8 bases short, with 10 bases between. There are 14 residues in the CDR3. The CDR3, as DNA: TGTGCCAGCAGCCAACCACGGGGGTATTCACCCCTCCACTTT. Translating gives CASSQPRGYSPLHF.

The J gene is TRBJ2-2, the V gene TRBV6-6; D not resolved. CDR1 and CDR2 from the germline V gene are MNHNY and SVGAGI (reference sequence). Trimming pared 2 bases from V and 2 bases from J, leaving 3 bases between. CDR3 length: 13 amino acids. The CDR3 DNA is TGTGCCAGCAGTTACCCCAACACCGGGGAGCTGTTTTTT. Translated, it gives CASSYPNTGELFF.

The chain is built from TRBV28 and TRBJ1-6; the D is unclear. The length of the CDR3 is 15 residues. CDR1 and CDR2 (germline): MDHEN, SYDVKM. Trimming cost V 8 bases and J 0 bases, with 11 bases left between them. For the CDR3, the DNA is TGTGCCAGCGTGGTAGGCAGCTCCTATAATTCACCCCTCCACTTT. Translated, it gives CASVVGSSYNSPLHF.

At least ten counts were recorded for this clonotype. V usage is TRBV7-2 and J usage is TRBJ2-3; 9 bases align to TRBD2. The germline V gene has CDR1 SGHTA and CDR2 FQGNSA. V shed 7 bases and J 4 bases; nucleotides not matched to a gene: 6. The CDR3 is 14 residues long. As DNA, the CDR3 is TGTGCCAGCACCCCAGGACTAGCGTCAGATACGCAGTATTTT. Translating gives CASTPGLASDTQYF.

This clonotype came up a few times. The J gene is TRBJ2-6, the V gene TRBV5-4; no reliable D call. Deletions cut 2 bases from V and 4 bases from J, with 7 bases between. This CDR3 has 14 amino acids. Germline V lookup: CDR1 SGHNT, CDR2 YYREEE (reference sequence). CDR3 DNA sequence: TGTGCCAGCAGCTTAGTAGAGGGGGCCAACGTCCTGACTTTC. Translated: CASSLVEGANVLTF.

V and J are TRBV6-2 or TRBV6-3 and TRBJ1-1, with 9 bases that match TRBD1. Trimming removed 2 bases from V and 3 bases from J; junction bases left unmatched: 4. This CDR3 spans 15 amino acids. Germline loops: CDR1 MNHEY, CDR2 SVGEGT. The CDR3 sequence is CASSYHRGRDTEAFF. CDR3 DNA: TGTGCCAGCAGTTACCACAGGGGGCGAGACACTGAAGCTTTCTTT.

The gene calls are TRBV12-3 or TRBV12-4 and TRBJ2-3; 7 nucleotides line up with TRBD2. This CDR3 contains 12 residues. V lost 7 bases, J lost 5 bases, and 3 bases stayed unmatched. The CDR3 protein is CASIRGGDTQYF. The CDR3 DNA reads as TGTGCCAGCATACGCGGGGGAGATACGCAGTATTTT.

The CDR3 region is CASSLWASWETQYF. In DNA, the CDR3 is TGTGCCAGCAGCCTGTGGGCTAGCTGGGAGACCCAGTACTTC. The rearrangement uses TRBV7-3 and TRBJ2-5; TRBD2 is a possible D gene (5 bases). CDR3 length: 14 residues. Germline V gene data show CDR1 as SGHTA and CDR2 as FQGTGA. V was shortened by 5 bases and J by 5 bases, with 15 bases between the two germline ends.

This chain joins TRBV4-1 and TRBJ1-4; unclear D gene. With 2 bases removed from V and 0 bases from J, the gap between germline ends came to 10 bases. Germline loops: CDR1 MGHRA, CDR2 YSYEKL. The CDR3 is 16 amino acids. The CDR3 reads CASSQLWRSTNEKLFF. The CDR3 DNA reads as TGCGCCAGCAGCCAACTCTGGCGCTCAACTAATGAAAAACTGTTTTTT.

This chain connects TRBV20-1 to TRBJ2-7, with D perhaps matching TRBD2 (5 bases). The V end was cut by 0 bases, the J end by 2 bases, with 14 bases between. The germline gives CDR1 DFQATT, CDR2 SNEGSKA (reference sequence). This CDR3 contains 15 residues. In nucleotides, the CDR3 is TGCAGTGCTAGAGATCTAAGGACTCAGGCCTACGAGCAGTACTTC. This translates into CSARDLRTQAYEQYF.

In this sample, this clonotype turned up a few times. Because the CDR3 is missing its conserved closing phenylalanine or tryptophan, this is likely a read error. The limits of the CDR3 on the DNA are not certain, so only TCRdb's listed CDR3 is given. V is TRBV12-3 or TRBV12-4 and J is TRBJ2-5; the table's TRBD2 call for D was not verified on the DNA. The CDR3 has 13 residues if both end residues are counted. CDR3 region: CASSPGLAAVGRV.

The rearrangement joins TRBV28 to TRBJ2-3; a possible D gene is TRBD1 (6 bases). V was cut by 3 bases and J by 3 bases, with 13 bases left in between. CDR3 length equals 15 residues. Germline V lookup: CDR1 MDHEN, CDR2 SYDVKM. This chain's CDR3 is CASSLPGEITDTQYF. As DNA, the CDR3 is TGTGCCAGCAGTTTGCCAGGGGAAATAACAGATACGCAGTATTTT.

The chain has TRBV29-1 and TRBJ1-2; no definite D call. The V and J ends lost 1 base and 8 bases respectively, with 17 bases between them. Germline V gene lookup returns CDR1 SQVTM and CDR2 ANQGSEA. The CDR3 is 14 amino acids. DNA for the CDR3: TGCAGCGTTGAAGCTTTTGGGGAGTTGGTGGGCTACACCTTC. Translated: CSVEAFGELVGYTF.

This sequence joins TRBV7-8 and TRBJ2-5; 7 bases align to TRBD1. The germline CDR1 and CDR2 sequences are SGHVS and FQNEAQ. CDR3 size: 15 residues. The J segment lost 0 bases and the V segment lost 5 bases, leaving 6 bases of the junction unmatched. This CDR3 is CASSRYRGHQETQYF. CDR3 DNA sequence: TGTGCCAGCAGCCGTTACAGGGGACACCAAGAGACCCAGTACTTC.

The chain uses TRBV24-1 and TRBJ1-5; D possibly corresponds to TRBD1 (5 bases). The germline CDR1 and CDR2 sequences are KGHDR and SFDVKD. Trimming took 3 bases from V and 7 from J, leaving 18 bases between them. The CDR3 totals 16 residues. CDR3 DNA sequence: TGTGCCACCAGTGATCTTGACAGAGTTATTCTGCAGCCCCAGCATTTT. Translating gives CATSDLDRVILQPQHF.

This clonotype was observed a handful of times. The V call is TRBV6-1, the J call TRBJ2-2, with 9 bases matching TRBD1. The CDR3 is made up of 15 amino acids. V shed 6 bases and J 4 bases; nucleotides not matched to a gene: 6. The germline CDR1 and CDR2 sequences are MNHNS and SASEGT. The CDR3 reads CASRTRTGATGELFF. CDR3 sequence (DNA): TGTGCCAGCAGGACCAGGACAGGGGCCACCGGGGAGCTGTTTTTT.

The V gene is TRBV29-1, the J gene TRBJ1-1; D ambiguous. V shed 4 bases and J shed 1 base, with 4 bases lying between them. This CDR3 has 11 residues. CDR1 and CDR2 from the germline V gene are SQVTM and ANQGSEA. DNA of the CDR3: TGCAGCGTTGCAGCGAACACTGAAGCTTTCTTT. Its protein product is CSVAANTEAFF.

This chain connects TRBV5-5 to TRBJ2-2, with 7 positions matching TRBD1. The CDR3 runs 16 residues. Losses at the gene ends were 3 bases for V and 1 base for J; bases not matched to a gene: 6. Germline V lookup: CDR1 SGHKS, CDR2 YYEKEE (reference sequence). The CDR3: CASSSGTVKNTGELFF. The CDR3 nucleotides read TGTGCCAGCAGCTCCGGGACAGTCAAGAACACCGGGGAGCTGTTTTTT. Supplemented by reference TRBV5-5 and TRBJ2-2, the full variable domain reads DAGVTQSPTHLIKTRGQQVTLRCSPISGHKSVSWYQQVLGQGPQFIFQYYEKEERGRGNFPDRFSARQFPNYSSELNVNALLLGDSALYLCASSSGTVKNTGELFFGEGSRLTVL.

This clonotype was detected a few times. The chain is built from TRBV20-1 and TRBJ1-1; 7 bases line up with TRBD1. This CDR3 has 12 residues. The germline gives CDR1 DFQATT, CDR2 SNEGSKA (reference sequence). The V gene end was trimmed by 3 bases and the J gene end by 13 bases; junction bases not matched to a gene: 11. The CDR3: CSASPDRLGDFF. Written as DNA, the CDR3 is TGCAGTGCTAGTCCGGACAGGCTTGGGGATTTCTTT.

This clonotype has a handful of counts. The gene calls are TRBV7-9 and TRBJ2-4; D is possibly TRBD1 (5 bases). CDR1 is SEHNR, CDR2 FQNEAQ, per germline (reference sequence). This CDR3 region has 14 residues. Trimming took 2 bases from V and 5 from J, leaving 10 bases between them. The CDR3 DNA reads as TGTGCCAGCAGCTTACTTACAGGTCAAAACATTCAGTACTTC. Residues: CASSLLTGQNIQYF.

The CDR3, as DNA: TGTGCCAGCAGCTCCGGGACAGGGGGGAGCAGGGGCTACACCTTC. Protein product: CASSSGTGGSRGYTF. The chain couples TRBV7-2 to TRBJ1-2, with TRBD1 matching 11 bases. This CDR3 has 15 residues. Germline CDR1 and CDR2: SGHTA and FQGNSA. Losses at the gene ends were 4 bases for V and 8 bases for J; bases not matched to a gene: 9.